This TCR beta chain originates from a study of T-cell reconstitution after alpha-beta-depleted transplantation in children. CDR1 and CDR2 (germline): SGHDN, FVKESK. V shed 3 bases and J shed 4 bases, with 16 bases lying between them. The CDR3 loop spans 16 amino acids. Comment on this clonotype: Since a much larger clone is just one base distant, this may be a read error.

Unique molecular identifiers were used to barcode this TCRbeta library. TCRdb independently ran MiXCR on the PCR reads; one entry per CDR3 protein. The table shows some 500,000 distinct CDR3 sequences, with 18% occurring only once. The specimen was PBMCs from the stem cell graft donor, collected from the stem cell graft. The clonotype originates from a human donor who donated a stem cell graft to a child with acute lymphoblastic leukemia. This rearrangement joins TRBV14 to TRBJ2-1; tentative D call: TRBD1 (5 bases). CDR3 region: CASSHRQRPPYNEQFF. CDR3 DNA sequence: TGTGCCAGCAGCCACAGACAGCGACCCCCGTACAATGAGCAGTTCTTC.